Described below is a single TCR beta chain sequence and its context. Trimming cost V 5 bases and J 7 bases; bases outside gene matches: 6. Per germline, CDR1 GTSNPN and CDR2 SVGIG (reference sequence). CDR3 length equals 13 residues. The data were obtained in a study of T cell responses to AZD1222 COVID-19 vaccine. TCRdb's copy holds only in-frame clones and misses some; the assay was immunoSEQ multiplex PCR. The sample shows some 150,000 clones, 92% of them seen only once. The material was peripheral blood, obtained on day 0 of MenACWY control vaccination. The source of this sequence is an adult in good health. V is TRBV30 and J is TRBJ1-4; 8 bases match TRBD1. In DNA, the CDR3 is TGTGCCTGGGAAACAGGGGGAGTTGAAAAACTGTTTTTT. This sequence encodes CAWETGGVEKLFF.